This T cell receptor beta chain was profiled in a study of Ad26.COV2.S vaccination and SARS-CoV-2 variants. Findings and limits, study-wide: It was vaccine recipients, not placebo recipients, who had the higher spike-specific TCR breadth. A substantial breadth of spike-specific CD8+ and CD4+ T cell responses after vaccination has been reported. Total T cell responses were possibly underestimated by TCR breadth and depth analyses. Participants given vaccine showed non-spike TCR breadth similar to that of placebo recipients.

The repertoire was sequenced with immunoSEQ multiplex PCR; TCRdb's copy has only in-frame clones and lacks some. The sample holds about 350,000 clones, 92% seen once. CDR1 is LNHNV and CDR2 is YYDKDF in the germline V gene (reference sequence). The CDR3 length is 15 residues. The ends were cut back, 6 bases at V and 4 bases at J, with 16 bases in the middle. Comments on this clone: Antigen specificity is unknown.

The chain employs TRBV15 and TRBJ1-5; D may be TRBD1 (6 bases). This clonotype originated in a human donor who had recovered from COVID-19. The source was peripheral blood, collected after recovery from COVID-19. The CDR3 sequence is CATSSGRGGNQPQHF. CDR3 coding DNA: TGTGCCACCAGTTCCGGCAGGGGAGGTAATCAGCCCCAGCATTTT.